Listed here are 16 T cell receptor beta chains from one sample, sequenced in a study of blood T cell repertoires in COVID-19. Measured with immunoSEQ multiplex PCR; TCRdb has only the in-frame clones, and not every one. The data contain hundreds of thousands of clones, 87% of them singletons. The sample consisted of peripheral blood. The receptors derive from a woman aged 40 to 50 who had recovered from COVID-19.

The chain couples TRBV29-1 to TRBJ2-3; 9 bases map to TRBD1. The CDR3 loop spans 14 amino acids. V was pared by 7 bases and J by 1 base, with 6 bases of the junction left unmatched. Germline-derived CDR1 and CDR2 are SQVTM and ANQGSEA. CDR3: CSASGQGGTDTQYF. For the CDR3, the DNA is TGCAGCGCCTCGGGACAGGGTGGCACAGATACGCAGTATTTT.

The gene calls are TRBV6-5 and TRBJ2-7; D is perhaps TRBD2 (6 bases). This CDR3 region has 15 residues. V lost 5 bases and J lost 1, with 15 bases in between. Germline CDR1 and CDR2: MNHEY and SVGAGI. The CDR3 DNA is TGTGCCAGCAGTCCCCGAGGAGGGTCGTCCTACGAGCAGTACTTC. Protein sequence: CASSPRGGSSYEQYF.

The chain employs TRBV19 and TRBJ2-2, with TRBD1 matching 8 bases. The V gene's germline CDR1 is LNHDA and CDR2 SQIVND (reference sequence). The CDR3 is 16 amino acids. With 1 base clipped from V and 3 bases from J, the junction kept 4 bases outside the gene matches. The CDR3 spells CASSIGQGTYTGELFF. The CDR3 bases are TGTGCCAGTAGTATAGGACAGGGGACCTACACCGGGGAGCTGTTTTTT.

The rearrangement uses TRBV3-1 (or the pseudogene TRBV3-2) and TRBJ1-1, with D perhaps matching TRBD1 (6 bases). V was clipped by 6 bases and J by 11 bases, with 16 bases between them. This CDR3 comprises 12 residues. CDR1 LGHDT and CDR2 YNNKEL come from the germline V gene (reference sequence). Here the CDR3 reads CASSRGQGMAFF. CDR3 sequence (DNA): TGTGCCAGCAGTCGCGGTCAGGGGATGGCTTTCTTT.

The CDR3 bases are TGTGCCAGCAGTCCCCCCAGGGGGGACGGCACAGATACGCAGTATTTT. Its translation: CASSPPRGDGTDTQYF. The chain combines TRBV27 with TRBJ2-3; D is perhaps TRBD1 (7 bases). Germline CDR1 reads MNHEY; CDR2 reads SMNVEV (reference sequence). The CDR3 totals 16 residues. Between the trimmed V and J ends, which lost 5 bases and 1 base, there was a span of 16 bases.

The V and J genes are TRBV30 and TRBJ1-6; a weak D match, TRBD1 (6 bases). The CDR3 contains 15 residues. Trimming left V 3 bases short and J 6 bases short, with 15 bases between. Germline loops: CDR1 GTSNPN, CDR2 SVGIG (reference sequence). This CDR3 reads CAWSGDGTLNSPLHF. The CDR3 nucleotides are TGTGCCTGGAGCGGTGATGGGACACTTAATTCACCCCTCCACTTT. Complete variable domain (other parts from reference TRBV30 and TRBJ1-6): SQTIHQWPATLVQPVGSPLSLECTVEGTSNPNLYWYRQAAGRGLQLLFYSVGIGQISSEVPQNLSASRPQDRQFILSSKKLLLSDSGFYLCAWSGDGTLNSPLHFGNGTRLTVT.

In its sample, this clone was seen a few times. The V and J genes are TRBV11-2 and TRBJ2-5; TRBD2 agrees at 7 bases. CDR1 and CDR2 (germline): SGHAT, FQNNGV. The CDR3 covers 13 residues. J lost 3 bases, V lost 6 bases, and 4 bases had no gene match. The CDR3 loop is CASRPLAKETQYF. The CDR3 nucleotides are TGTGCCAGCAGACCACTAGCGAAAGAGACCCAGTACTTC.

V gene TRBV18 combines with J gene TRBJ2-1; TRBD2 matches at 16 bases. J was trimmed by 1 base and V by 3 bases; bases with no gene match: 9. This CDR3 spans 20 amino acids. Germline assignment: CDR1 KGHSH and CDR2 LQKENI. CDR3 sequence: CASSPLAGTSGGVSYNEQFF. The CDR3 DNA follows: TGTGCCAGCTCACCGCTCGCCGGGACTAGCGGGGGGGTATCCTACAATGAGCAGTTCTTC.

V usage is TRBV16 and J usage is TRBJ2-7, with 10 bases matching TRBD2. CDR1 and CDR2 from the germline V gene are KGHSY and FQNENV. V gave up 0 bases and J gave up 3 bases; unmatched junction bases: 5. The CDR3 runs 16 residues. The chain's CDR3 is CASSQSLAGAFYEQYF. In DNA form, the CDR3 reads TGTGCCAGCAGCCAATCCCTAGCGGGGGCTTTCTACGAGCAGTACTTC.

The chain couples TRBV27 to TRBJ2-2; TRBD1 aligns across 8 bases. This CDR3 comprises 15 residues. V lost 4 bases to trimming and J lost 5 bases; unmatched junction nucleotides: 6. Germline V lookup: CDR1 MNHEY, CDR2 SMNVEV (reference sequence). CDR3: CASSSQGAMTGELFF. The CDR3 coding sequence is TGTGCCAGCAGTTCCCAGGGGGCGATGACCGGGGAGCTGTTTTTT.

This clone was detected only once. The chain has TRBV19 and TRBJ2-1; possibly TRBD2 for D (7 bases). This CDR3 has 14 residues. Deletions cut 3 bases from V and 4 bases from J, with 10 bases between. Germline lookup yields CDR1 LNHDA and CDR2 SQIVND (reference sequence). As DNA, the CDR3 is TGTGCCAGTAGTATTGGGGGGGCATACAATGAGCAGTTCTTC. Protein sequence: CASSIGGAYNEQFF.

The chain combines TRBV5-1 with TRBJ2-4; tentative D call: TRBD1 (6 bases). Trimming stripped 7 bases from V and 0 bases from J, with 14 bases between. Germline CDR1 SGHRS, CDR2 YFSETQ. The CDR3 totals 15 residues. The CDR3 coding sequence is TGCGCCAGCTCATCGGGGACACTAGCCAAAAACATTCAGTACTTC. It codes for CASSSGTLAKNIQYF.

A remark on this clone: Other nucleotide sequences from this sample produce the same CDR3. The CDR3 spells CASSLDRENTEAFF. DNA of the CDR3: TGTGCCAGCAGCTTAGACAGGGAGAACACTGAAGCTTTCTTT. V usage is TRBV7-9 and J usage is TRBJ1-1, with D possibly TRBD1 on 6 matching bases. The CDR3 extends over 14 amino acids. Trimming removed 1 base from V and 1 base from J, with 7 bases in between. The germline gives CDR1 SEHNR, CDR2 FQNEAQ (reference sequence).

V is TRBV2 and J is TRBJ1-6, with 8 positions matching TRBD1. The germline CDR1 and CDR2 sequences are SNHLY and FYNNEI. The CDR3 has 14 amino acids. J was trimmed by 9 bases and V by 8 bases; bases with no gene match: 9. CDR3 protein: CASFAGQVSSPLHF. CDR3 DNA: TGTGCCAGCTTTGCGGGACAGGTATCTTCACCCCTCCACTTT.

J is TRBJ2-1 and V is TRBV7-2; 11 nucleotides align to TRBD2. V shed 5 bases and J 7 bases; nucleotides not matched to a gene: 10. The CDR3 is made up of 16 amino acids. Germline CDR1 and CDR2: SGHTA and FQGNSA. Here the CDR3 reads CASSPWVSGGGNEQFF. The CDR3, as DNA: TGTGCCAGCAGCCCCTGGGTTAGCGGGGGGGGGAATGAGCAGTTCTTC.

The chain combines TRBV7-3 with TRBJ1-2; TRBD1 aligns across 8 bases. The CDR3 has 13 residues. V lost 5 bases, J lost 4 bases, and 3 bases stayed unmatched. The V gene's germline CDR1 is SGHTA and CDR2 FQGTGA. The CDR3 DNA sequence: TGTGCCAGCAGCCTCGGACAGGGCTATGGCTACACCTTC. Protein: CASSLGQGYGYTF. The complete variable domain, with remaining parts taken from reference TRBV7-3 and TRBJ1-2, reads GAGVSQTPSNKVTEKGKYVELRCDPISGHTALYWYRQSLGQGPEFLIYFQGTGAADDSGLPNDRFFAVRPEGSVSTLKIQRTERGDSAVYLCASSLGQGYGYTFGSGTRLTVV.